This T cell receptor beta chain was identified in a study of cytomegalovirus exposure and HLA in healthy donors. On the study more broadly: Drawn from HLA-typed donors, approximately 86 million unique TCRs were held in an early data release.

Regarding this clone: The target antigen is unknown.

The CDR3 sequence is 16 residues long. The trim removed 3 bases at V and 10 bases at J, leaving 11 bases unmatched. Germline loops: CDR1 MNHEY, CDR2 SMNVEV (reference sequence). Study conclusions and caveats: A later analysis linked a missense variant in DCLRE1C to the trimming of TCR beta V and J genes. Published work reported that the classifier diagnosed cytomegalovirus status with high specificity and sensitivity.

The PCR employed 60 Vbeta primers together with 13 Jbeta primers. The data were produced by immunoSEQ multiplex PCR, yet TCRdb's version contains in-frame clones alone and is incomplete. The data show 100,000 to 150,000 clones, and the top ten clones hold over 2%. The sample was PBMCs. The source of this sequence is a man in his forties in good health and CMV-seronegative. The gene calls are TRBV27 and TRBJ1-4; 10 bases align to TRBD1. The CDR3 loop is CASSFEDRGQTGKLFF. The CDR3 DNA reads as TGTGCCAGCAGTTTTGAAGACAGGGGGCAGACCGGAAAACTGTTTTTT.